The present T cell receptor beta chain was sequenced within a study of ipilimumab plus nivolumab after autologous stem cell transplantation. About the study: Median doses per patient: roughly five ipilimumab, about 8 nivolumab. Study-wide findings and caveats: The authors say TCR, Treg and microbiome findings warrant further study.

Patients got ipilimumab 1 mg/kg beginning 14 to 28 days post-transplant. Dosing: nivolumab 3 mg/kg IV, weeks 1, 4, 7, 10, then every two weeks to week 26. With V trimmed by 3 bases and J by 3 bases, 7 bases remained unmatched. The CDR3 is made up of 15 amino acids. In germline, CDR1 is SGHNT, CDR2 YYREEE (reference sequence). Generated by immunoSEQ multiplex PCR, the TCRdb table keeps only in-frame clones and is missing some. Of 84,000 or so clones detected, nearly 85% appear once; the ten largest clones hold roughly 2.2%. Points on this clone: Antigen specificity is unknown.

This sequence originates from a male donor with diffuse large B-cell lymphoma. This sequence joins TRBV5-4 and TRBJ2-5, with 8 bases that match TRBD2. Sequences were derived from PBMCs, sampled in a trial of ipilimumab plus nivolumab as post-transplant consolidation. Here the CDR3 reads CASSSGTRSKETQYF. Here the CDR3 DNA reads TGTGCCAGCAGCTCCGGGACTAGGAGCAAAGAGACCCAGTACTTC.